Sequencing of this TCR beta chain was carried out in a study of T cells after yellow fever vaccination. This clonotype was seen ten or more times. The CDR3 runs 15 residues. Germline V gene data show CDR1 as MNHEY and CDR2 as SVGEGT. Trimming cost V 8 bases and J 0 bases; bases outside gene matches: 6. TCRdb re-called the 5' RACE reads through MiXCR, storing one row per CDR3 protein. This sample yields about 320,000 distinct CDR3 sequences, of which approximately 4.3% are seen a single time; roughly a fifth belongs to the top ten. The chain recombines TRBV6-2 or TRBV6-3 with TRBJ2-1; 8 bases agree with TRBD2. The source is a young man who received the YFV17D yellow fever vaccine. Sequenced here: PBMCs, sampled 15 days after the yellow fever booster vaccination. CDR3 sequence (DNA): TGTGCCAGCTCCATAGCGGGGAGCTCCTACAATGAGCAGTTCTTC. Protein product: CASSIAGSSYNEQFF.